The source of this T cell receptor beta chain is a study of T cells in Graves' hyperthyroidism and ophthalmopathy. The germline V gene has CDR1 SGHVS and CDR2 FQNEAQ. The CDR3 totals 12 residues. V was shortened by 1 base and J by 10 bases, with 10 bases between the two germline ends. At least ten counts were recorded for this clonotype. RNA transcripts yielded amplified TCR beta CDR3 regions. When the TCR CDR3 underwent first-round RT-PCR, the HTBI primer set was used. TCRdb recomputed calls from the multiplex PCR reads with MiXCR, one row per CDR3 protein. The sample shows about 620,000 distinct CDR3 sequences, roughly 15% of them seen only once.

Sequenced: blood. This sequence joins TRBV7-8 and TRBJ1-1, with TRBD1 as a possible D gene (5 bases). The sequence came from a woman aged 25 to 39 with Graves' hyperthyroidism. The CDR3 reads CASSLDSDRAFF. The DNA for the CDR3 is TGTGCCAGCAGCTTAGACAGTGACAGAGCTTTCTTT.